This T cell receptor (beta chain) was identified in a study of blood T cell repertoires in COVID-19. About the research overall: The study drew acute and convalescent COVID-19 samples from the United States, Italy and Spain.

Authors' methods: Estimation of nucleated cell counts was performed using reference gene primer amplification. The protocol was immunoSEQ multiplex PCR, while the TCRdb copy is restricted to in-frame clones and leaves out a portion. The D gene and trimming were derived from the DNA, and the V and J assignments and clone size from that table. This table holds around 260,000 clones, 75% to 95% found once. CDR3 length equals 15 residues. V dropped 2 bases and J dropped 4 bases, with 13 bases sitting between them. Germline CDR1 KGHDR, CDR2 SFDVKD. Seattle patient enrollment occurred during active infection, with longitudinal follow-up thereafter.

The rearrangement joins TRBV24-1 to TRBJ1-2; a weak D match, TRBD1 (5 bases). This clonotype was sampled from a person aged 18-35 years with COVID-19, enrolled during active disease. Sequencing used peripheral blood. The chain's CDR3 is CATSDSRAPIYGYTF. In DNA form, the CDR3 reads TGTGCCACCAGTGATTCCAGGGCCCCTATCTATGGCTACACCTTC.